This T cell receptor beta chain was documented in a study of blood T cell repertoires in COVID-19. Profiled with immunoSEQ multiplex PCR; TCRdb holds only in-frame clones, not every one. The table lists under 150,000 clones, 85% of them singletons. The CDR3 totals 16 residues. CDR1 is MNHEY, CDR2 SMNVEV, per germline (reference sequence). The J segment lost 7 bases and the V segment lost 3 bases, leaving 14 bases of the junction unmatched. The receptor was isolated from a woman aged 40 to 49 who had recovered from COVID-19. The sample taken for sequencing was PBMCs or T cells enriched from blood (not recorded which). The chain combines TRBV27 with TRBJ2-7; 8 positions agree with TRBD1. The CDR3 is CASSFLGQGDLREQYF. The CDR3 DNA reads TGTGCCAGCAGTTTCCTCGGACAGGGTGACCTGAGGGAGCAGTACTTC.